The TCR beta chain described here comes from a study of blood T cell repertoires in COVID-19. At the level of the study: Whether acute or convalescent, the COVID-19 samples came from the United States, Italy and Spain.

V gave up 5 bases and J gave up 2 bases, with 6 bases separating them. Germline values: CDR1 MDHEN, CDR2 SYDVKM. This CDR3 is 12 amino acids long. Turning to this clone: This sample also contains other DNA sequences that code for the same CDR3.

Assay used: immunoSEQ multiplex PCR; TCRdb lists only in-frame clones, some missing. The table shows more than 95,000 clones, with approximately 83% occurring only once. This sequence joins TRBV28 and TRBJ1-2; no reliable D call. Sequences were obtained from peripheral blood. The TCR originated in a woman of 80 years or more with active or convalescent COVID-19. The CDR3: CASSPKNYGYTF. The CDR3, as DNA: TGTGCCAGCAGTCCAAAAAACTATGGCTACACCTTC.